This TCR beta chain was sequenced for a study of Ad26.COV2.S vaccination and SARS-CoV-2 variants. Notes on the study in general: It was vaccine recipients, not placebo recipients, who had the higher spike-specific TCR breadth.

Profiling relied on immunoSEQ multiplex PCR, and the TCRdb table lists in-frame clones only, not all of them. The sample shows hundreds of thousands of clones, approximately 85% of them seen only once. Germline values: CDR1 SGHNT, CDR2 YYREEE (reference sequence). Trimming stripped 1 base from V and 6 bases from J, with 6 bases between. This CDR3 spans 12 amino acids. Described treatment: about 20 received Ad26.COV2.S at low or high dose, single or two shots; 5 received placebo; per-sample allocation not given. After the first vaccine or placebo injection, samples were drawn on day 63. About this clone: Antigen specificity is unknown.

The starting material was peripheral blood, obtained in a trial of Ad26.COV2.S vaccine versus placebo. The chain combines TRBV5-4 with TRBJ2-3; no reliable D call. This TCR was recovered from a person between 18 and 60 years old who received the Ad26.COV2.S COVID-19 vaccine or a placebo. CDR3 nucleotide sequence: TGTGCCAGCAGCTTGAACCGGGATACGCAGTATTTT. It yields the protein CASSLNRDTQYF.